These 2 T cell receptor beta chains originate from one sample sequenced in a study of a mutant IDH1 vaccine in newly diagnosed glioma. Their cognate antigens are unknown. Assay: immunoSEQ multiplex PCR; the TCRdb copy retains only in-frame clones and omits some. This table has roughly 50,000 clones, around 80% appearing once. As to time point: week 5, during vaccination. Doses of 300 ug of mutant IDH1 20-mer peptide were given with topical imiquimod. Sequencing was performed on PBMCs, taken from a glioma patient whose treatment included an IDH1 peptide vaccine. The origin of the receptors is a man younger than 45 with glioma.

The rearrangement joins TRBV5-8 to TRBJ2-1; D unclear. The CDR3 is made up of 13 amino acids. Trimming stripped 4 bases from V and 2 bases from J, with 7 bases between. CDR1 and CDR2 from the germline V gene are SGHTS and YDEGEE. In DNA, the CDR3 is TGTGCCAGCAGCGGTCGGCCCTACAATGAGCAGTTCTTC. This encodes CASSGRPYNEQFF.

The V gene is TRBV14, the J gene TRBJ1-2; TRBD1 aligns across 8 bases. The CDR3 is made up of 15 amino acids. CDR1 SGHDN and CDR2 FVKESK come from the germline V gene. After removal of 0 bases from V and 6 bases from J, the junction contained 6 bases not matched to a gene. CDR3 nucleotides: TGTGCCAGCAGCCAAGATGTTGGACAGGGCGATGGCTACACCTTC. Amino acid sequence: CASSQDVGQGDGYTF.